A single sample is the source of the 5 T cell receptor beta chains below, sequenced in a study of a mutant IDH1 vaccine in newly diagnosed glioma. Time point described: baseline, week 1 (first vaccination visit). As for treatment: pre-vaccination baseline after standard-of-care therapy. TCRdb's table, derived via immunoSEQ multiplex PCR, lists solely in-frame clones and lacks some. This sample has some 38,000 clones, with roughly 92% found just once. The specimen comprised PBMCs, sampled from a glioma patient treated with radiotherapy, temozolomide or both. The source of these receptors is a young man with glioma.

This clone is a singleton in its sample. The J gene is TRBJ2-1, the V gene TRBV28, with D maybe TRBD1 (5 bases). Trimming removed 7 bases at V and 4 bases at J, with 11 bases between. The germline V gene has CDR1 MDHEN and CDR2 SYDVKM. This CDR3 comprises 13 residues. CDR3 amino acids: CASNPNRYNEQFF. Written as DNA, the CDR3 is TGTGCCAGCAACCCGAACAGGTACAATGAGCAGTTCTTC.

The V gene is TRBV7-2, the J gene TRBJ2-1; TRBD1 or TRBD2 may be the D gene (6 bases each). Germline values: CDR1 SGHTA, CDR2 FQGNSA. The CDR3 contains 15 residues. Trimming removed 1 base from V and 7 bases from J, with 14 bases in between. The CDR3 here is CASSLGGTQGNEQFF. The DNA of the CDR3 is TGTGCCAGCAGCTTAGGCGGGACCCAGGGGAATGAGCAGTTCTTC.

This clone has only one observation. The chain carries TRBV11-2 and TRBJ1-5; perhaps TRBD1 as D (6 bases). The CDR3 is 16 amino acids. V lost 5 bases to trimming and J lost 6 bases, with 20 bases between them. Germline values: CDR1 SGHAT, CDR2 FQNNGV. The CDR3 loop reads CASSAQTGGLGQPQHF. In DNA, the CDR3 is TGTGCCAGCAGCGCGCAGACAGGAGGTCTTGGTCAGCCCCAGCATTTT.

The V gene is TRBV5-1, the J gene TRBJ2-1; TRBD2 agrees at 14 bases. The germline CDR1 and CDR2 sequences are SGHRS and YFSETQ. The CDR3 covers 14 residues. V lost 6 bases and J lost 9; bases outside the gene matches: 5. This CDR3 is CASTPGLAGVEQFF. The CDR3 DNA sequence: TGCGCCAGCACACCGGGACTAGCGGGAGTTGAGCAGTTCTTC.

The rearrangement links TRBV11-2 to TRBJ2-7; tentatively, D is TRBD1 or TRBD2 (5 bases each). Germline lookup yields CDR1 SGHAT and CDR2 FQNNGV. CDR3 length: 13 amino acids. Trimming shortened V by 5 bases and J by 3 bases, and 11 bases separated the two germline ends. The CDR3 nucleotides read TGTGCCAGCAGCCCGACAGCGGACTACGAGCAGTACTTC. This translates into CASSPTADYEQYF.